This T cell receptor (beta chain) originates from a study of blood T cell repertoires in COVID-19. About the research overall: Acute and convalescent COVID-19 specimens originated in the United States, Italy and Spain. Sources were T cells, B-cell-depleted T cells, or PBMCs; the material itself was cDNA or gDNA.

In the original analysis: By means of reference gene primer amplification, nucleated cell counts were estimated. The assay was immunoSEQ multiplex PCR, and TCRdb's table has in-frame clones only and misses some. The V and J calls and clone size come from that table; D and trimming were worked out from the DNA. Of around 150,000 clones listed, approximately 92% were seen once; the top ten hold 3.5% to 5%. This CDR3 is built from 15 residues. Germline loops: CDR1 LNHDA, CDR2 SQIVND (reference sequence). J was trimmed by 1 base and V by 7 bases; bases with no gene match: 5. This sequence was found in a woman aged 45 to 65 with acute or convalescent COVID-19. Source material: peripheral blood. The chain uses TRBV19 and TRBJ1-5; 9 positions agree with TRBD1. CDR3 DNA: TGTGCCAGTAAGGAGGACAGGGGCAGCAATCAGCCCCAGCATTTT. Its translation: CASKEDRGSNQPQHF.